This T cell receptor (beta chain) stems from a study of cytomegalovirus exposure and HLA in healthy donors. Primers: 60 Vbeta forward and 13 Jbeta reverse. Generated by immunoSEQ multiplex PCR, the TCRdb table keeps only in-frame clones and is missing some. The table shows 250,000 or so clones, with around nine tenths occurring only once. CDR3 size: 13 residues. The V and J ends lost 6 bases and 5 bases, in that order; junction bases with no gene match: 5. Germline V gene data show CDR1 as LGHNT and CDR2 as FRNRAP. The sequenced material came from PBMCs. The chain is built from TRBV12-5 and TRBJ2-5, with 8 bases identical to TRBD2. This clonotype originated in a girl aged 2-9 years in good health and CMV-seronegative. For the CDR3, the DNA is TGTGCTAGTGGCCGCGGGGGGTCTGAGACCCAGTACTTC. Protein: CASGRGGSETQYF.